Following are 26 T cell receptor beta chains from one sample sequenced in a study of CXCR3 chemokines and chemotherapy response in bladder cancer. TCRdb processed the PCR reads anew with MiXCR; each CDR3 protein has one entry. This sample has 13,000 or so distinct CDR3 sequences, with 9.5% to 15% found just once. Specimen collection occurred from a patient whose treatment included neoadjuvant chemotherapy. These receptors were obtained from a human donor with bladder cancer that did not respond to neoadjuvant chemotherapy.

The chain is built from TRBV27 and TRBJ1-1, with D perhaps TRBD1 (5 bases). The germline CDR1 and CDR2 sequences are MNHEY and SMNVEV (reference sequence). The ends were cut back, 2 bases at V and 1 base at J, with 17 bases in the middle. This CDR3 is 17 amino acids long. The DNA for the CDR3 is TGTGCCAGCAGTTTAGTGGTTGGGGGGGTACCGAACACTGAAGCTTTCTTT. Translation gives CASSLVVGGVPNTEAFF.

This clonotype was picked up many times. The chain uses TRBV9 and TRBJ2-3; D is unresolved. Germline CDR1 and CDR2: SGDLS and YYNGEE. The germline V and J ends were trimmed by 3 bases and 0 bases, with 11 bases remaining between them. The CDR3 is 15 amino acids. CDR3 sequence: CASSADGISTDTQYF. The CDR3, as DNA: TGTGCCAGCAGCGCAGACGGCATTAGCACAGATACGCAGTATTTT. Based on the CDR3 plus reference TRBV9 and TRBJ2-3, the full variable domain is DSGVTQTPKHLITATGQRVTLRCSPRSGDLSVYWYQQSLDQGLQFLIQYYNGEERAKGNILERFSAQQFPDLHSELNLSSLELGDSALYFCASSADGISTDTQYFGPGTRLTVL.

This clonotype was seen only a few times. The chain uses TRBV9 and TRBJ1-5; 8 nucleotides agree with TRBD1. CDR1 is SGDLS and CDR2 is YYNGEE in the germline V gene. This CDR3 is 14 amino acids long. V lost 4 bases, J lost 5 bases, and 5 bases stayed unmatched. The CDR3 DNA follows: TGTGCCAGCAGCTTAGGACAGGGCGATCAGCCCCAGCATTTT. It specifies CASSLGQGDQPQHF.

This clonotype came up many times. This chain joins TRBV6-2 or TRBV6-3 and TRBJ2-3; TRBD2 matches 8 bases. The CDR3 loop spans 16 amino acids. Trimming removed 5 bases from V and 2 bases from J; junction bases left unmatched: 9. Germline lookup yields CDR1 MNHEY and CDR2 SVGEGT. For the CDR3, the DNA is TGTGCCAGCAGTCAGCGGGGGCGGGCCCTCACAGATACGCAGTATTTT. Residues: CASSQRGRALTDTQYF.

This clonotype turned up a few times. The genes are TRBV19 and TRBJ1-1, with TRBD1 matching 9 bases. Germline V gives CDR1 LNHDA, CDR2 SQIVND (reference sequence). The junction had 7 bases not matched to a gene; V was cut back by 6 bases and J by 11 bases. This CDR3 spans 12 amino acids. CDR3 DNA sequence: TGTGCCAGTAGGGCGAGGGACAGGGTCGCTTTCTTT. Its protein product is CASRARDRVAFF.

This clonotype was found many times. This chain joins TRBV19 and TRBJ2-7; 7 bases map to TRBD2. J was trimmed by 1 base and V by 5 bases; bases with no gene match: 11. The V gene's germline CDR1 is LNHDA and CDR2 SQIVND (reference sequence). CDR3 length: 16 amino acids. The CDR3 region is CASSVSSLAPSYEQYF. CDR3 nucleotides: TGTGCCAGTAGTGTTTCCTCACTAGCGCCTTCCTACGAGCAGTACTTC.

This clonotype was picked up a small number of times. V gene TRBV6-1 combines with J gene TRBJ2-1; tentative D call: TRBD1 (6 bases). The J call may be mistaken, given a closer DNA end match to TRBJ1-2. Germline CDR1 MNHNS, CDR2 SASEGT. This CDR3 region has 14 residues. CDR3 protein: CASIGDTRGGGYTF. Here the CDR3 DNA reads TGTGCCAGCATTGGGGACACGCGGGGGGGGGGCTACACCTTC.

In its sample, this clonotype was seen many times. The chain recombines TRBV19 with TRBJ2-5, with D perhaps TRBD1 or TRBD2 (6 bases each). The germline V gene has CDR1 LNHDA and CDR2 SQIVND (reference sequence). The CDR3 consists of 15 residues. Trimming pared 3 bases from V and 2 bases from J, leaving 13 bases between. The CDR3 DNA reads TGTGCCAGTAGTATGGGGGGCCAAGGGCAAGAGACCCAGTACTTC. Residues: CASSMGGQGQETQYF.

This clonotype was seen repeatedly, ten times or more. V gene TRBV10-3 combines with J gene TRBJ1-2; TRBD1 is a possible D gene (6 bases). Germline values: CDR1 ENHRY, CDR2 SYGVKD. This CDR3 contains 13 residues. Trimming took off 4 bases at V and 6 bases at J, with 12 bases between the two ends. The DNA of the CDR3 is TGTGCCATCAGTGGCCGGGGGGCGGATGGCTACACCTTC. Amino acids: CAISGRGADGYTF.

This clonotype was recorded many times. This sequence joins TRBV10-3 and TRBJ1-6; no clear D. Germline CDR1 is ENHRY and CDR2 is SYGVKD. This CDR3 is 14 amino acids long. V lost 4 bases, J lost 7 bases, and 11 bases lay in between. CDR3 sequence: CAISVAVLNSPLHF. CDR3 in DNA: TGTGCCATCAGTGTCGCAGTATTGAATTCACCCCTCCACTTT.

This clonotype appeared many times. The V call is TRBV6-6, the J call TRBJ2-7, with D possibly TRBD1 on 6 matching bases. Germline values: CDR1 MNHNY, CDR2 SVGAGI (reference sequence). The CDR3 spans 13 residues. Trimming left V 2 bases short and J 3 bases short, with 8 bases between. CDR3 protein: CASSYMDSYEQYF. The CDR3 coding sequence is TGTGCCAGCAGTTACATGGACAGCTACGAGCAGTACTTC.

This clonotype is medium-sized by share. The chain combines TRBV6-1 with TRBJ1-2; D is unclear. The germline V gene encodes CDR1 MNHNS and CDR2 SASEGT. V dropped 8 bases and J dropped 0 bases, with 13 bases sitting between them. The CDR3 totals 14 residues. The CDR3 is CASRRDPANYGYTF. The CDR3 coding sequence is TGTGCCAGCCGCCGAGACCCAGCTAACTATGGCTACACCTTC.

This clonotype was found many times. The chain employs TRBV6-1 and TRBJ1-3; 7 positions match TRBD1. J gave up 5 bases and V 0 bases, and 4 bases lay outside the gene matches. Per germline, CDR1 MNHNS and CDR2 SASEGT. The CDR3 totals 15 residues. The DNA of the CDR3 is TGTGCCAGCAGTGAAGCGATGACAGGGCGAAACACCATATATTTT. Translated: CASSEAMTGRNTIYF.

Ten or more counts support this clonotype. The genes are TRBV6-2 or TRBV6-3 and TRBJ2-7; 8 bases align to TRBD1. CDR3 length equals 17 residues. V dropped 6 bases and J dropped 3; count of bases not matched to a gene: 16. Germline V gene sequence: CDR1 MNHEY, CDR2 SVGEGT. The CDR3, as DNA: TGTGCCAGCAGGGATGCCCAGACAGGGGATAATTTCTACGAGCAGTACTTC. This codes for CASRDAQTGDNFYEQYF.

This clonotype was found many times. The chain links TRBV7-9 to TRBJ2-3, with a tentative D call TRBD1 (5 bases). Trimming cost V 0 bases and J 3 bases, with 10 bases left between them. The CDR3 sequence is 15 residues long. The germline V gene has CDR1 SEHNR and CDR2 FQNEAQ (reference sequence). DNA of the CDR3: TGTGCCAGCAGCTTAGCAGGGGCTTTGACAGATACGCAGTATTTT. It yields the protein CASSLAGALTDTQYF.

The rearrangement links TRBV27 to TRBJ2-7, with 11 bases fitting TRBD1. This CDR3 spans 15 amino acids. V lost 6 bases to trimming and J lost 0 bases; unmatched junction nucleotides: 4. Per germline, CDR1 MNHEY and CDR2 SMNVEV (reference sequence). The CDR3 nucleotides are TGTGCCAGCAGCAAGGGGACAGGGGGCTCCTACGAGCAGTACTTC. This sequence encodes CASSKGTGGSYEQYF.

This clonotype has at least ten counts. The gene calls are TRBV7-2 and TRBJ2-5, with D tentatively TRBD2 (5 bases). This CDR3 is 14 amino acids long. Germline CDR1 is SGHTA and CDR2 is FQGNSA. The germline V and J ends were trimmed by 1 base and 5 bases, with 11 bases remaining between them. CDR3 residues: CASSLEEGRETQYF. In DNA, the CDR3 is TGTGCCAGCAGCTTAGAAGAGGGCCGGGAGACCCAGTACTTC.

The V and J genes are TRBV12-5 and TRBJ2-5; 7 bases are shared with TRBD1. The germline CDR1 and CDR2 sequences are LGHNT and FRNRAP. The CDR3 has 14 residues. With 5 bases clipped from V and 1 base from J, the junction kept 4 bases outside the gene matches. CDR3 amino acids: CASGRDSPQETQYF. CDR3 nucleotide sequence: TGTGCTAGTGGTCGGGACAGCCCCCAAGAGACCCAGTACTTC.

The CDR3 DNA reads as TGCAGTGCTAGAGAACGAAGGAGTCGTAGCGGGGTCACACCCCGCCACAATGAGCAGTTCTTC. Translated: CSARERRSRSGVTPRHNEQFF. The rearrangement uses TRBV20-1 and TRBJ2-1; 8 bases fit TRBD2. Trimming at V came to 0 bases and at J to 5 bases, leaving 24 bases not matched to a gene. This CDR3 has 21 residues. CDR1 is DFQATT, CDR2 SNEGSKA, per germline (reference sequence).

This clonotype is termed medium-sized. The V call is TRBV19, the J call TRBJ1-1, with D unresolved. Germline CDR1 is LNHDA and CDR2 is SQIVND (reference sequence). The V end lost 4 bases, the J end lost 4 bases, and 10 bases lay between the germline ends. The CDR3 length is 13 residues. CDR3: CASSKGWSTEAFF. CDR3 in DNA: TGTGCCAGTAGTAAAGGGTGGAGCACTGAAGCTTTCTTT.

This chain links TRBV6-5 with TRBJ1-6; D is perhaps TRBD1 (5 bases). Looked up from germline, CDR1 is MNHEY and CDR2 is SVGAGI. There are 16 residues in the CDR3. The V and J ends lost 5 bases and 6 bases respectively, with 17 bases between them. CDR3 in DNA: TGTGCCAGCAGTCCGGGGCTAGGCTCAGTTAATTCACCCCTCCACTTT. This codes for CASSPGLGSVNSPLHF.

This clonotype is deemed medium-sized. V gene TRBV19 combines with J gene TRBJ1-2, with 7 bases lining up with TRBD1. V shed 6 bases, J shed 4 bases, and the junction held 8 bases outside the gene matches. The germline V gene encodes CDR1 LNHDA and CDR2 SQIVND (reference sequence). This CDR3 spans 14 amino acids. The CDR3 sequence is CASRPRQGAYGYTF. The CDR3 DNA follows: TGTGCCAGTAGACCTCGACAGGGAGCCTATGGCTACACCTTC.

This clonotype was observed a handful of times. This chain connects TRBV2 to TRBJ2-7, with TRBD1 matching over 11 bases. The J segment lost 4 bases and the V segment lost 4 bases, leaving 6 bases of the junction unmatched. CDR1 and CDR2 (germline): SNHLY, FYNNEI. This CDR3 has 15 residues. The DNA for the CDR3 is TGTGCCAGCAGTGGGACAGGGGGCTTTATGTACGAGCAGTACTTC. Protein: CASSGTGGFMYEQYF.

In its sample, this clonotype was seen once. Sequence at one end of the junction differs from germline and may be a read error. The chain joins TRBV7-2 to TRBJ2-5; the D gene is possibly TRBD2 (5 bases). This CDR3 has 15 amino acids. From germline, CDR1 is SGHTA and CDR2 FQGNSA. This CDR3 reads CASSLWMREQKTHYF. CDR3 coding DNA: TGTGCCAGCAGCTTGTGGATGAGGGAGCAAAAGACCCATTACTTC.

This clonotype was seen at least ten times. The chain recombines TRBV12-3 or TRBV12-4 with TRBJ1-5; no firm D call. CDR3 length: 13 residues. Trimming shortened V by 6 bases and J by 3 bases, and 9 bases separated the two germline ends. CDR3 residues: CASSRGLNQPQHF. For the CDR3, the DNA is TGTGCCAGCAGCCGTGGACTCAATCAGCCCCAGCATTTT.

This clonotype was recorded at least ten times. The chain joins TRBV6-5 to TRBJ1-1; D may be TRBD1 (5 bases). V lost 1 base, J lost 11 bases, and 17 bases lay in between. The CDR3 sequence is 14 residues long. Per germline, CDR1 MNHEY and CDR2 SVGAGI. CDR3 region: CASSYYREDKGAFF. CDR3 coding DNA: TGTGCCAGCAGTTACTACCGGGAGGACAAGGGGGCTTTCTTT.